This T cell receptor (beta chain) was captured by sequencing in a study of cytomegalovirus exposure and HLA in healthy donors. General study points: Data from an earlier analysis indicated that most TCR beta V segments were productive either about 87% or about 30% of the time.

The PCR had 60 Vbeta and 13 Jbeta primers. Assay: immunoSEQ multiplex PCR; the TCRdb copy retains only in-frame clones and omits some. The sample contains about 160,000 clones, around 80% of which appear only once. A word on this clone: Its target is unknown.

Trimming shortened V by 3 bases and J by 2 bases, and 8 bases separated the two germline ends. The V gene's germline CDR1 is SGHTA and CDR2 FQGNSA. The CDR3 totals 13 residues. Sequencing used PBMCs. V is TRBV7-2 and J is TRBJ2-7; TRBD1 is a possible D gene (6 bases). The clonotype was recovered from a woman in her 30s in good health and CMV-seropositive. The CDR3 nucleotides read TGTGCCAGCAGCTTGGGGGCTCCCTACGAGCAGTACTTC. It yields the protein CASSLGAPYEQYF.